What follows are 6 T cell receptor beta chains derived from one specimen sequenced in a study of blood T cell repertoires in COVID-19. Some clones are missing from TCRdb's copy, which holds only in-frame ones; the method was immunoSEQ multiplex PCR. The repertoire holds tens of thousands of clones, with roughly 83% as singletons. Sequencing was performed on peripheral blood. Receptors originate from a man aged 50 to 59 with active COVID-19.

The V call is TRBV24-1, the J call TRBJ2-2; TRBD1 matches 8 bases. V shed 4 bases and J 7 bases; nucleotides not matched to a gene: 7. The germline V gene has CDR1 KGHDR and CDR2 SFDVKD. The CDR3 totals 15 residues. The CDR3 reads CATSDPGQGGGELFF. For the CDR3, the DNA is TGTGCCACCAGTGACCCTGGACAGGGAGGCGGGGAGCTGTTTTTT.

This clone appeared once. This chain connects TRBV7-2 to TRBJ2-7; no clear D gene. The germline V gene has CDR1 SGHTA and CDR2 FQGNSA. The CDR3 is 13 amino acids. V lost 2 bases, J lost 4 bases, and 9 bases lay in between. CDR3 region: CASSLMTPYEQYF. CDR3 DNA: TGTGCCAGCAGCTTAATGACACCTTACGAGCAGTACTTC.

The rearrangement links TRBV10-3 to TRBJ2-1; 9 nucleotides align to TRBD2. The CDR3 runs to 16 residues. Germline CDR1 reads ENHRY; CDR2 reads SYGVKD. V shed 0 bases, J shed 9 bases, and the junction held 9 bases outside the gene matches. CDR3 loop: CAISESSRLAVGEQFF. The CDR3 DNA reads TGTGCCATCAGTGAGTCGAGCCGACTAGCGGTAGGTGAGCAGTTCTTC.

CDR3 sequence: CASSSSGQGYQPQHF. CDR3 sequence (DNA): TGTGCCAGCAGTTCATCGGGACAGGGATATCAGCCCCAGCATTTT. The chain combines TRBV28 with TRBJ1-5; 9 bases map to TRBD1. CDR3 length: 15 residues. Germline V CDR1 and CDR2: MDHEN, SYDVKM. Trimming removed 4 bases from V and 5 bases from J; junction bases left unmatched: 6.

The CDR3 nucleotides read TGTGCCATCAGCGGGAAGGAGGGACGGCAAGAGACCCAGTACTTC. It translates to CAISGKEGRQETQYF. V is TRBV10-3 and J is TRBJ2-5; weak D call: TRBD2 (6 bases). The germline V gene encodes CDR1 ENHRY and CDR2 SYGVKD. CDR3 length: 15 amino acids. V lost 6 bases to trimming and J lost 2 bases, with 16 bases between them.

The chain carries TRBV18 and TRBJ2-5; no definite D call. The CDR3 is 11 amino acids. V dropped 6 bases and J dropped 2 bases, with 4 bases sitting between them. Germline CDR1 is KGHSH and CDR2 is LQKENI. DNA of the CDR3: TGTGCCAGCTCCCAACAAGAGACCCAGTACTTC. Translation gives CASSQQETQYF.